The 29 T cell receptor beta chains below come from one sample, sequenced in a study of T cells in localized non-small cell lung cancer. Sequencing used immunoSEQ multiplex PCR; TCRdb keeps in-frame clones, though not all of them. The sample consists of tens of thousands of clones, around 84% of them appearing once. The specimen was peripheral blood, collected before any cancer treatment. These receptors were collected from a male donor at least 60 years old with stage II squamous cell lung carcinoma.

The CDR3 sequence is CASSPPRSGAGKDTQYF. CDR3 bases: TGTGCCAGTAGTCCCCCTCGGTCGGGTGCCGGTAAAGATACGCAGTATTTT. The rearrangement joins TRBV19 to TRBJ2-3; no clear D. V was shortened by 5 bases and J by 5 bases, with 23 bases between the two germline ends. The CDR3 spans 17 residues. CDR1 is LNHDA and CDR2 is SQIVND in the germline V gene (reference sequence). The full variable domain, its missing parts supplied by reference TRBV19 and TRBJ2-3, is DGGITQSPKYLFRKEGQNVTLSCEQNLNHDAMYWYRQDPGQGLRLIYYSQIVNDFQKGDIAEGYSVSREKKESFPLTVTSAQKNPTAFYLCASSPPRSGAGKDTQYFGPGTRLTVL.

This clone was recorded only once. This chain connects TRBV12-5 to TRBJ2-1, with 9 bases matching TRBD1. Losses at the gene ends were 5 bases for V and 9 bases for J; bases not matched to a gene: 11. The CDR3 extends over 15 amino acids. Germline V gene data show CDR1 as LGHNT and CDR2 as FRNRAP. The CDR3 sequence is CASGPPGTGFIEQFF. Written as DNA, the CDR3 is TGTGCTAGTGGTCCTCCCGGGACAGGGTTTATTGAGCAGTTCTTC.

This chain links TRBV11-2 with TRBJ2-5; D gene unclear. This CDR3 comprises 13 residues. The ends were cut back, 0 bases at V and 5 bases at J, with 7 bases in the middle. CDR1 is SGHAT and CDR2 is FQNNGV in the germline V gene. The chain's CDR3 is CASSLDLGETQYF. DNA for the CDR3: TGTGCCAGCAGCTTAGATCTGGGGGAGACCCAGTACTTC.

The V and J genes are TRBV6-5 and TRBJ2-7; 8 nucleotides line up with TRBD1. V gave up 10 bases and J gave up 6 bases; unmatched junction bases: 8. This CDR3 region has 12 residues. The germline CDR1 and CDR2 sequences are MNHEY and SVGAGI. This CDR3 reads CAIRTGLGEQYF. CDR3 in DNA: TGTGCCATACGGACAGGGTTGGGCGAGCAGTACTTC.

DNA of the CDR3: TGCAGCGTCAGTAGCCAGGGGGCGGGCGAGCAGTACTTC. This gives the protein CSVSSQGAGEQYF. This chain joins TRBV29-1 and TRBJ2-7; TRBD1 matches 8 bases. The V gene end was trimmed by 6 bases and the J gene end by 6 bases; junction bases not matched to a gene: 10. The CDR3 spans 13 residues. Germline V gene data show CDR1 as SQVTM and CDR2 as ANQGSEA.

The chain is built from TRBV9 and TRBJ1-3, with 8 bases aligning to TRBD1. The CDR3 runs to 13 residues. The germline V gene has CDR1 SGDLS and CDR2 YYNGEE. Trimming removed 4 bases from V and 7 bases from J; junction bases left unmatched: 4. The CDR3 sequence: CASSSRQGNTIYF. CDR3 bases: TGTGCCAGCAGCAGCAGACAGGGGAACACCATATATTTT.

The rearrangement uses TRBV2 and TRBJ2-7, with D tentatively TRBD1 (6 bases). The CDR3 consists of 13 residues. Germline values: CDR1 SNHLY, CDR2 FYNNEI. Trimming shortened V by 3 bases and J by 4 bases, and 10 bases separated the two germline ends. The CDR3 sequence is CASSEDRSYEQYF. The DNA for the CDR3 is TGTGCCAGCAGTGAGGACAGATCGTACGAGCAGTACTTC.

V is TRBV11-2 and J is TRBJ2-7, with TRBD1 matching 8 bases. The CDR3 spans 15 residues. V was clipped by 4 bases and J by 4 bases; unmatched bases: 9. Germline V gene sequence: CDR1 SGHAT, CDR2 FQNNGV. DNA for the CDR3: TGTGCCAGCAGCTCCCTACAGGGGGGTCGGTACGAGCAGTACTTC. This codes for CASSSLQGGRYEQYF.

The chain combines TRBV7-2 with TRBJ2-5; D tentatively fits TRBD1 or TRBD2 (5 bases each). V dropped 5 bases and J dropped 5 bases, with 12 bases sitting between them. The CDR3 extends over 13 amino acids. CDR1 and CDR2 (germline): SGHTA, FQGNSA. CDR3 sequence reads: CASSVGVLETQYF. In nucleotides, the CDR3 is TGTGCCAGCAGCGTGGGGGTTCTGGAGACCCAGTACTTC. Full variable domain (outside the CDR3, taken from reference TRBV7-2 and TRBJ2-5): GAGVSQSPSNKVTEKGKDVELRCDPISGHTALYWYRQSLGQGLEFLIYFQGNSAPDKSGLPSDRFSAERTGGSVSTLTIQRTQQEDSAVYLCASSVGVLETQYFGPGTRLLVL.

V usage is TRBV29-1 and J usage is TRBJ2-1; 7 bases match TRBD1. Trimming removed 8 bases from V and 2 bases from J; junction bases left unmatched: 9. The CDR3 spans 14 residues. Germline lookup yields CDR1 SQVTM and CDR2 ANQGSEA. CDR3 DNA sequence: TGCAGCTCCGGAACAGGGGACCCCTACAATGAGCAGTTCTTC. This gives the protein CSSGTGDPYNEQFF.

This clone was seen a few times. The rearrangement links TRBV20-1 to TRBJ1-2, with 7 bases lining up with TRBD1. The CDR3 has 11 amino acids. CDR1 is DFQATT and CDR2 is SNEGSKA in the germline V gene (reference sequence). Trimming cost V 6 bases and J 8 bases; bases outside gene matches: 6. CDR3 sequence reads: CSASPGQGYTF. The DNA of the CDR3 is TGCAGTGCGAGTCCGGGACAGGGCTACACCTTC.

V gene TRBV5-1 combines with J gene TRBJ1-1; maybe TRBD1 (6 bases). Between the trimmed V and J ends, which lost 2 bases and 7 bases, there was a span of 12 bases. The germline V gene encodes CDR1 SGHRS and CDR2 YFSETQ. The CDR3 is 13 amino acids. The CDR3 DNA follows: TGCGCCAGCAGCTTACAGGGTATCAATGAAGCTTTCTTT. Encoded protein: CASSLQGINEAFF. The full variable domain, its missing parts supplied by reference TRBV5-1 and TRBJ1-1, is KAGVTQTPRYLIKTRGQQVTLSCSPISGHRSVSWYQQTPGQGLQFLFEYFSETQRNKGNFPGRFSGRQFSNSRSEMNVSTLELGDSALYLCASSLQGINEAFFGQGTRLTVV.

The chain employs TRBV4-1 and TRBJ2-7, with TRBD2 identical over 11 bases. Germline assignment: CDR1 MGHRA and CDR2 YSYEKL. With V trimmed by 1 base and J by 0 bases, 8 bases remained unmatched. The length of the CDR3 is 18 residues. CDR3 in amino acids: CASSQGVAGGPSSYEQYF. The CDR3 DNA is TGCGCCAGCAGCCAAGGGGTAGCGGGAGGGCCGAGCTCCTACGAGCAGTACTTC.

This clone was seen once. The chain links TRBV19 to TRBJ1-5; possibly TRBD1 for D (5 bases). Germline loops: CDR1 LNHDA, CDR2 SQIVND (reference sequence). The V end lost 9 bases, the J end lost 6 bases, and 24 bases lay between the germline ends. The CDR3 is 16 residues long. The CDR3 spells CASEGTARGESQPQHF. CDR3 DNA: TGTGCCAGCGAGGGGACCGCTCGGGGTGAGAGTCAGCCCCAGCATTTT.

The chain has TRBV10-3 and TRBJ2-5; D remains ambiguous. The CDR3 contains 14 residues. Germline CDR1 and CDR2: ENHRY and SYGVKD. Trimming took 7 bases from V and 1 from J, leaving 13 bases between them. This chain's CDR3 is CAIKGSSFQETQYF. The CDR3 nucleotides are TGTGCCATCAAGGGCAGCTCCTTCCAAGAGACCCAGTACTTC.

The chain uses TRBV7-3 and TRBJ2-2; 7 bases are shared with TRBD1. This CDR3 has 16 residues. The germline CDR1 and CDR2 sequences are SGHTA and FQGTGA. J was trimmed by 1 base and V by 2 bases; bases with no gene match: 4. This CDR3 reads CASSLSWTGNTGELFF. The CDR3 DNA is TGTGCCAGCAGCTTATCCTGGACAGGGAACACCGGGGAGCTGTTTTTT.

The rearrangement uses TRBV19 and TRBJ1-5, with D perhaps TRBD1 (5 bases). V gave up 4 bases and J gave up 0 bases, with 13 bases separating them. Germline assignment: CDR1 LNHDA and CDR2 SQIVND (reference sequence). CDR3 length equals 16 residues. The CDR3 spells CASSTGADYSNQPQHF. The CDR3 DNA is TGTGCCAGTAGTACTGGGGCGGATTATAGCAATCAGCCCCAGCATTTT.

The CDR3 DNA reads as TGTGCTAGTGGCCCTAGCGGGGGGGGCGATGAGCAGTTCTTC. Its protein is CASGPSGGGDEQFF. The chain employs TRBV12-5 and TRBJ2-1; 12 bases align to TRBD2. Trimming removed 6 bases from V and 8 bases from J; junction bases left unmatched: 5. CDR3 length: 14 residues. Germline lookup yields CDR1 LGHNT and CDR2 FRNRAP.

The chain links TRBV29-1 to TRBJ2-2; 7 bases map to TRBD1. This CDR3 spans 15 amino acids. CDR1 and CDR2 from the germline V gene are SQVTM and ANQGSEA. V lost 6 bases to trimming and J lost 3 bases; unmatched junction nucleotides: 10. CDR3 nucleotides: TGCAGCGTAACCCCCTGGGACAGCCACACCGGGGAGCTGTTTTTT. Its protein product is CSVTPWDSHTGELFF.

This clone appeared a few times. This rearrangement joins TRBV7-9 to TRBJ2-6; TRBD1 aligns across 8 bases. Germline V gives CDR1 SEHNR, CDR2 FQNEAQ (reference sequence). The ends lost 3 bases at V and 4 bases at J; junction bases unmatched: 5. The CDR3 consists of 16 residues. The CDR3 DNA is TGTGCCAGCAGCTTTCCCCAGGGGGCGGGGGCCAACGTCCTGACTTTC. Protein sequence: CASSFPQGAGANVLTF.

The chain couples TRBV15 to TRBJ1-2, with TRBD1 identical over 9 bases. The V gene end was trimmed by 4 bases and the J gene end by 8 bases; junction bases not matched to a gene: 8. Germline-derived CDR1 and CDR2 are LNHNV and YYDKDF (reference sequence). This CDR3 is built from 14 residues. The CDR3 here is CATSKPGQGRGYTF. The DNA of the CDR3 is TGTGCCACCAGCAAGCCGGGACAGGGTCGCGGCTACACCTTC.

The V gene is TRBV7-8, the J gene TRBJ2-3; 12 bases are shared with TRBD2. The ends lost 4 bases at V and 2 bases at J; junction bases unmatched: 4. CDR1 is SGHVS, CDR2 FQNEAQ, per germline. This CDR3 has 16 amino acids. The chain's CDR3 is CASSSWTSGDTDTQYF. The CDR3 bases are TGTGCCAGCAGCTCTTGGACTAGCGGGGACACAGATACGCAGTATTTT.

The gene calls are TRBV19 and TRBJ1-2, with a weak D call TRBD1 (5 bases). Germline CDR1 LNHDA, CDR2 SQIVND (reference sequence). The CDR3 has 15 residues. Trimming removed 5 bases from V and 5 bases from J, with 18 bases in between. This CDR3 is CASSPRQSGIYGYTF. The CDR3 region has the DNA TGTGCCAGTAGTCCCCGACAGAGCGGTATTTATGGCTACACCTTC.

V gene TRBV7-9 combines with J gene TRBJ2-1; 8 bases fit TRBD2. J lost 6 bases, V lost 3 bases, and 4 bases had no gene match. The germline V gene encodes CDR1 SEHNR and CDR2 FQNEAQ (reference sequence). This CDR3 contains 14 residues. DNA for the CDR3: TGTGCCAGCAGCTTGGCGGGAGGTGCCAATGAGCAGTTCTTC. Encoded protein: CASSLAGGANEQFF.

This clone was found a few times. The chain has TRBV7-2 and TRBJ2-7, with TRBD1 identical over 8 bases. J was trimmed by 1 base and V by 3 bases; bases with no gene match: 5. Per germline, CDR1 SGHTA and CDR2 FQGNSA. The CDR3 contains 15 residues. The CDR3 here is CASSFEQGGSYEQYF. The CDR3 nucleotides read TGTGCCAGCAGCTTCGAACAGGGGGGTTCCTACGAGCAGTACTTC.

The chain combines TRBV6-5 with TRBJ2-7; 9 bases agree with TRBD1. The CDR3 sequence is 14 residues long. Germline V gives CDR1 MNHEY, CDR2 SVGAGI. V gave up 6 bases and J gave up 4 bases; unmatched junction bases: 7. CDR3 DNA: TGTGCCAGCAGCTCGACAGGGGGTTTGTACGAGCAGTACTTC. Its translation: CASSSTGGLYEQYF.

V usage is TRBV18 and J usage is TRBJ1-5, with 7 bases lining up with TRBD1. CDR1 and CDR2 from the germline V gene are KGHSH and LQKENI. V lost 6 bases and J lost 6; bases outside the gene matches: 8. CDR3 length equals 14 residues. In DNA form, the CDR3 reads TGTGCCAGCTCCATAGACAGGGCCCTTCAGCCCCAGCATTTT. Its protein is CASSIDRALQPQHF.

The CDR3 sequence: CASSQDGVSYGYTF. The CDR3 region has the DNA TGTGCCAGCAGCCAAGATGGGGTATCCTATGGCTACACCTTC. This chain uses TRBV14 with TRBJ1-2; no clear D gene. V was shortened by 0 bases and J by 4 bases, with 9 bases between the two germline ends. The CDR3 totals 14 residues. CDR1 is SGHDN, CDR2 FVKESK, per germline.

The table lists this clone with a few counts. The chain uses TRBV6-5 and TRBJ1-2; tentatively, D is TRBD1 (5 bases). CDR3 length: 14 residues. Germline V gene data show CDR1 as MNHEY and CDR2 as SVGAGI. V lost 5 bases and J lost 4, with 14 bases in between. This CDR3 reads CASSTAGIGYGYTF. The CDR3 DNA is TGTGCCAGCAGTACCGCAGGGATCGGCTATGGCTACACCTTC.